The present T cell receptor (beta chain) was sequenced within a study of cytomegalovirus exposure and HLA in healthy donors. Study summary: In a later analysis, the roughly 120 validation repertoires were reported to have used the same platform as the approximately 700 first-cohort repertoires.

The donors belonged to the roughly 120-subject validation cohort, separate from the approximately 670-subject first cohort. Study results and limitations: The classifier reportedly diagnosed cytomegalovirus status with high sensitivity and specificity.

Germline CDR1 MNHNY, CDR2 SVGAGI (reference sequence). The CDR3 totals 13 residues. Trimming took off 8 bases at V and 7 bases at J, with 14 bases between the two ends. On this clone: Its antigen is still unknown.

Profiling relied on immunoSEQ multiplex PCR, and the TCRdb table lists in-frame clones only, not all of them. The data contain 110,000 or so clones, roughly 90% of them seen just once; the ten biggest clones take up less than 2.5%. This rearrangement joins TRBV6-6 to TRBJ2-2; D remains unclear. This sequence originates from a woman aged 18-29 years in good health and CMV-seronegative. Sequenced material: PBMCs. The CDR3 coding sequence is TGTGCCAGCGCTTTTGCGGAATTCGGGGAGCTGTTTTTT. It yields the protein CASAFAEFGELFF.